Listed here are 22 T cell receptor beta chains from one sample, sequenced in a study of cytomegalovirus exposure and HLA in healthy donors. A multiplex PCR was run with 60 Vbeta primers and 13 Jbeta primers. Method: immunoSEQ multiplex PCR; TCRdb's copy keeps in-frame clones and lacks some. Of a few hundred thousand clones in the sample, over 75% are singletons; the top ten hold around 2%. The sequenced sample was PBMCs. The receptors stem from a man between 18 and 29 years old in good health and CMV-seronegative.

This clone was detected only a few times. V usage is TRBV11-3 and J usage is TRBJ2-3, with 8 bases matching TRBD2. CDR3 length: 16 amino acids. CDR1 is SGHNT, CDR2 YENEEA, per germline. With V trimmed by 1 base and J by 4 bases, 7 bases remained unmatched. For the CDR3, the DNA is TGTGCCAGCAGCTTAGGGCAGGGTAGCGGGGCAGATACGCAGTATTTT. It codes for CASSLGQGSGADTQYF.

CDR3 nucleotide sequence: TGTGCCAGCAGCTTGGAAGGGGCTACTACAGATACGCAGTATTTT. This gives the protein CASSLEGATTDTQYF. The rearrangement links TRBV5-4 to TRBJ2-3; a possible D gene is TRBD1 (5 bases). The germline V gene encodes CDR1 SGHNT and CDR2 YYREEE (reference sequence). The CDR3 covers 15 residues. V gave up 0 bases and J gave up 3 bases, with 11 bases separating them.

This clone was seen a handful of times. The chain is built from TRBV5-5 and TRBJ2-7, with D possibly being TRBD2 (6 bases). The ends were cut back, 0 bases at V and 7 bases at J, with 14 bases in the middle. Germline CDR1 and CDR2: SGHKS and YYEKEE (reference sequence). CDR3 length: 14 amino acids. The CDR3 DNA reads as TGTGCCAGCAGCTTGGACGGAGGGCTGGGAGAGCAGTACTTC. Protein product: CASSLDGGLGEQYF. The whole variable domain, filled in from reference TRBV5-5 and TRBJ2-7, reads DAGVTQSPTHLIKTRGQQVTLRCSPISGHKSVSWYQQVLGQGPQFIFQYYEKEERGRGNFPDRFSARQFPNYSSELNVNALLLGDSALYLCASSLDGGLGEQYFGPGTRLTVT.

The J gene is TRBJ2-1, the V gene TRBV4-1, with 16 nucleotides matching TRBD2. After removal of 0 bases from V and 15 bases from J, the junction contained 11 bases not matched to a gene. The CDR3 length is 17 residues. Germline V gives CDR1 MGHRA, CDR2 YSYEKL. CDR3 DNA: TGCGCCAGCAGCCAAGATCAAGGGACTAGCGGGAGGGACATTCTGTTCTTC. This codes for CASSQDQGTSGRDILFF.

The chain has TRBV9 and TRBJ2-2, with 7 nucleotides matching TRBD1. The CDR3 is 21 residues long. After removal of 0 bases from V and 2 bases from J, the junction contained 19 bases not matched to a gene. CDR1 is SGDLS and CDR2 is YYNGEE in the germline V gene. CDR3 residues: CASSVVCVLDREELNTGELFF. In DNA, the CDR3 is TGTGCCAGCAGCGTAGTGTGTGTATTAGACAGGGAAGAGTTAAACACCGGGGAGCTGTTTTTT.

The rearrangement uses TRBV4-2 and TRBJ2-3; 7 positions agree with TRBD2. V lost 0 bases to trimming and J lost 2 bases; unmatched junction nucleotides: 5. The germline gives CDR1 LGHNA, CDR2 YNFKEQ. This CDR3 comprises 16 residues. The CDR3 region is CASSQDPGLYTDTQYF. The CDR3 nucleotides read TGTGCCAGCAGCCAAGATCCGGGACTATACACAGATACGCAGTATTTT.

The J gene is TRBJ2-3, the V gene TRBV19; 10 bases line up with TRBD2. After removal of 4 bases from V and 2 bases from J, the junction contained 6 bases not matched to a gene. This CDR3 is built from 16 residues. CDR1 is LNHDA, CDR2 SQIVND, per germline (reference sequence). CDR3 sequence: CASSTGLAEDTDTQYF. The CDR3 region has the DNA TGTGCCAGTAGTACAGGACTAGCGGAGGACACAGATACGCAGTATTTT.

CDR3 protein: CASSVDRAPMNTEAFF. The CDR3 DNA reads as TGTGCCAGCAGCGTCGACAGGGCCCCCATGAACACTGAAGCTTTCTTT. The chain recombines TRBV9 with TRBJ1-1; 7 bases are a match to TRBD1. V shed 2 bases, J shed 0 bases, and the junction held 7 bases outside the gene matches. This CDR3 contains 16 residues. Germline V CDR1 and CDR2: SGDLS, YYNGEE.

V gene TRBV6-5 combines with J gene TRBJ1-2; 8 bases line up with TRBD1. With 5 bases clipped from V and 2 bases from J, the junction kept 7 bases outside the gene matches. This CDR3 has 15 residues. Germline V CDR1 and CDR2: MNHEY, SVGAGI. CDR3 protein: CASSRTQGANYGYTF. In DNA form, the CDR3 reads TGTGCCAGCAGTCGGACTCAGGGGGCCAACTATGGCTACACCTTC.

This clone was detected only once. The chain is built from TRBV5-5 and TRBJ1-2, with no clear D. This CDR3 is built from 14 residues. Trimming shortened V by 4 bases and J by 2 bases, and 12 bases separated the two germline ends. CDR1 is SGHKS, CDR2 YYEKEE, per germline (reference sequence). The CDR3 sequence is CASSHGGTNYGYTF. The CDR3 DNA is TGTGCCAGCAGCCACGGAGGCACAAACTATGGCTACACCTTC.

The chain combines TRBV11-2 with TRBJ2-1; D is unresolved. The ends were cut back, 0 bases at V and 8 bases at J, with 8 bases in the middle. The CDR3 is made up of 13 amino acids. Germline CDR1 and CDR2: SGHAT and FQNNGV. The CDR3 spells CASSLEVRYEQFF. The CDR3 nucleotides are TGTGCCAGCAGCTTAGAAGTGAGGTATGAGCAGTTCTTC.

This chain uses TRBV25-1 with TRBJ2-2; TRBD1 agrees at 11 bases. Unmatched junction bases numbered 1, after V lost 4 bases and J lost 6 bases. CDR3 length: 14 amino acids. Germline values: CDR1 MGHDK, CDR2 SYGVNS. The CDR3 nucleotides read TGTGCCAGCAGTGGGACAGGGGGCCCCGGGGAGCTGTTTTTT. Translation gives CASSGTGGPGELFF. The complete variable domain, with remaining parts taken from reference TRBV25-1 and TRBJ2-2, reads EADIYQTPRYLVIGTGKKITLECSQTMGHDKMYWYQQDPGMELHLIHYSYGVNSTEKGDLSSESTVSRIRTEHFPLTLESARPSHTSQYLCASSGTGGPGELFFGEGSRLTVL.

With regard to this clone: The junction and the germline gene differ at one end; a read error may be behind it. The rearrangement links TRBV7-9 to TRBJ2-7, with TRBD2 matching over 9 bases. This CDR3 region has 15 residues. Germline V lookup: CDR1 SEHNR, CDR2 FQNEAQ (reference sequence). Here the CDR3 reads CSSSLVGTSQYEQYF. The DNA of the CDR3 is TGTTCCAGCAGCTTAGTTGGGACTAGCCAGTACGAGCAGTACTTC.

This chain joins TRBV23-1 and TRBJ1-6, with a possible D match to TRBD1 (5 bases). TRBV23-1 is treated as an ORF (open reading frame) with a function not yet certain. The CDR3 has 16 residues. The V end was cut by 2 bases, the J end by 7 bases, with 15 bases between. CDR3 nucleotide sequence: TGCGCCAGCAGTCAACGTCAGGGATTTATCAATTCACCCCTCCACTTT. It yields the protein CASSQRQGFINSPLHF.

The CDR3: CASSQIAGGRVGDTQYF. For the CDR3, the DNA is TGCGCCAGCAGCCAGATAGCGGGGGGGCGGGTCGGAGATACGCAGTATTTT. The chain has TRBV4-3 and TRBJ2-3; 11 bases match TRBD2. CDR1 is LGHNA, CDR2 YSLEER, per germline. V lost 3 bases and J lost 5; bases outside the gene matches: 10. This CDR3 has 17 residues.

This sequence joins TRBV7-9 and TRBJ2-7; TRBD1 matches 9 bases. The CDR3 is 16 residues long. CDR1 and CDR2 from the germline V gene are SEHNR and FQNEAQ (reference sequence). The V segment lost 2 bases and the J segment 5 bases; nucleotides outside the gene matches: 10. The CDR3 here is CASSLSPRDRVHEQYF. CDR3 sequence (DNA): TGTGCCAGCAGCTTAAGCCCCCGGGACAGGGTCCACGAGCAGTACTTC.

In this sample, this clone turned up many times. This chain links TRBV2 with TRBJ2-5; 7 nucleotides agree with TRBD2. The CDR3 contains 15 residues. The V gene's germline CDR1 is SNHLY and CDR2 FYNNEI. Trimming at V came to 6 bases and at J to 2 bases, leaving 9 bases not matched to a gene. The CDR3 reads CASRERTGGQETQYF. The DNA for the CDR3 is TGTGCCAGCAGAGAAAGGACGGGAGGACAAGAGACCCAGTACTTC.

This clone appeared a single time. The chain joins TRBV19 to TRBJ1-1; 10 bases are shared with TRBD1. Germline V gene sequence: CDR1 LNHDA, CDR2 SQIVND (reference sequence). The CDR3 covers 16 residues. V shed 4 bases, J shed 3 bases, and the junction held 8 bases outside the gene matches. The CDR3 reads CASSKYGTGADTEAFF. CDR3 bases: TGTGCCAGTAGTAAGTACGGGACAGGGGCTGACACTGAAGCTTTCTTT.

This clone has only a few counts. The chain carries TRBV7-3 and TRBJ2-1; 8 bases line up with TRBD2. Trimming cost V 3 bases and J 6 bases; bases outside gene matches: 4. The CDR3 consists of 14 residues. The germline V gene encodes CDR1 SGHTA and CDR2 FQGTGA. CDR3 DNA sequence: TGTGCCAGCAGCTTTAGCGGGATAGGCAATGAGCAGTTCTTC. Translation: CASSFSGIGNEQFF.

This clone occurred a few times. The V call is TRBV21-1, the J call TRBJ1-1; the tabulated D call, TRBD1, remains unverified against the DNA. TRBV21-1 is flagged as a pseudogene. CDR3 size: 17 residues. As DNA, the CDR3 is TGTGCCAGCAGCAAATGTGGGACAGGGTCCATGAACACTGAAGCTTTCTTT. Residues: CASSKCGTGSMNTEAFF.

This chain connects TRBV4-3 to TRBJ2-1, with D uncertain. Deletions cut 4 bases from V and 0 bases from J, with 10 bases between. The V gene's germline CDR1 is LGHNA and CDR2 YSLEER. The CDR3 is made up of 15 amino acids. The CDR3 region is CASSPNAVSYNEQFF. The CDR3, as DNA: TGCGCCAGCAGCCCGAACGCAGTCTCCTACAATGAGCAGTTCTTC.

This clone was counted once. This rearrangement joins TRBV5-4 to TRBJ1-1; 7 bases match TRBD1. Unmatched junction bases numbered 10, after V lost 4 bases and J lost 4 bases. The germline gives CDR1 SGHNT, CDR2 YYREEE (reference sequence). The CDR3 runs 15 residues. This CDR3 is CASSDFEAGGTEAFF. DNA for the CDR3: TGTGCCAGCAGCGATTTTGAGGCAGGGGGCACTGAAGCTTTCTTT.